This entry lists 23 T cell receptor beta chains sequenced from one sample in a study of cytomegalovirus exposure and HLA in healthy donors. The PCR contained 60 Vbeta and 13 Jbeta primers. Sequencing used immunoSEQ multiplex PCR; TCRdb keeps in-frame clones, though not all of them. The sample yields some 150,000 clones, of which the top ten take up about 0.8%. Sequencing was done on a sample of PBMCs. The receptors were gathered from a woman aged 18-29 years in good health and CMV-seropositive.

The rearrangement joins TRBV21-1 to TRBJ1-1; the table's D call TRBD1 went unverified against the DNA. TRBV21-1 is given as a pseudogene. The CDR3 runs to 17 residues. CDR3 amino acids: CASSSLGTGIMNTEAFF. The CDR3 region has the DNA TGTGCCAGCAGCAGTCTCGGGACAGGGATCATGAACACTGAAGCTTTCTTT.

The chain employs TRBV15 and TRBJ1-2; D is unresolved. The V end lost 0 bases, the J end lost 0 bases, and 17 bases lay between the germline ends. This CDR3 is 18 amino acids long. Germline V gene lookup returns CDR1 LNHNV and CDR2 YYDKDF (reference sequence). The chain's CDR3 is CATSRDRDRVSTNYGYTF. In nucleotides, the CDR3 is TGTGCCACCAGCAGAGATCGGGATCGTGTGTCTACTAACTATGGCTACACCTTC.

The rearrangement joins TRBV6-1 to TRBJ2-2, with TRBD2 identical over 12 bases. This CDR3 is built from 15 residues. The V gene end was trimmed by 3 bases and the J gene end by 7 bases; junction bases not matched to a gene: 3. Germline V gene sequence: CDR1 MNHNS, CDR2 SASEGT. In DNA form, the CDR3 reads TGTGCCAGCAGTGAGGGGACTAGCGGGTTCGGGGAGCTGTTTTTT. It codes for CASSEGTSGFGELFF.

V gene TRBV5-1 combines with J gene TRBJ2-1; 8 nucleotides agree with TRBD1. In germline, CDR1 is SGHRS, CDR2 YFSETQ. The V gene end was trimmed by 4 bases and the J gene end by 7 bases; junction bases not matched to a gene: 7. CDR3 length: 14 amino acids. CDR3 sequence: CASSPLTGENEQFF. For the CDR3, the DNA is TGCGCCAGCAGCCCCCTGACAGGGGAAAATGAGCAGTTCTTC.

The chain is built from TRBV27 and TRBJ1-2; 10 bases agree with TRBD1. V dropped 4 bases and J dropped 7; count of bases not matched to a gene: 6. CDR1 and CDR2 (germline): MNHEY, SMNVEV (reference sequence). This CDR3 is built from 14 residues. Here the CDR3 reads CASSSPGQGGGYTF. The CDR3, as DNA: TGTGCCAGCAGTTCCCCTGGACAGGGGGGTGGCTACACCTTC.

V usage is TRBV18 and J usage is TRBJ1-2, with D possibly matching TRBD1 (6 bases). Between the trimmed V and J ends, which lost 2 bases and 7 bases, there was a span of 8 bases. Germline lookup yields CDR1 KGHSH and CDR2 LQKENI. The CDR3 is made up of 12 amino acids. This chain's CDR3 is CASSPAGVGYTF. The DNA of the CDR3 is TGTGCCAGCTCACCAGCAGGGGTTGGCTACACCTTC.

The chain is built from TRBV5-1 and TRBJ2-3; 9 bases are shared with TRBD2. The germline V gene has CDR1 SGHRS and CDR2 YFSETQ. J was trimmed by 5 bases and V by 0 bases; bases with no gene match: 7. CDR3 length: 16 residues. This CDR3 reads CASSLGGSGSGDTQYF. The CDR3 DNA follows: TGCGCCAGCAGCTTGGGGGGTAGCGGGAGCGGAGATACGCAGTATTTT.

This chain joins TRBV19 and TRBJ2-1, with 14 bases fitting TRBD2. The CDR3 is 16 amino acids. V gave up 3 bases and J gave up 9 bases; unmatched junction bases: 7. Germline V lookup: CDR1 LNHDA, CDR2 SQIVND (reference sequence). The CDR3 DNA reads as TGTGCCAGTAGTATCGTCGGACTAGCGGGAGGCGGTGAGCAGTTCTTC. This sequence encodes CASSIVGLAGGGEQFF.

J is TRBJ2-5 and V is TRBV2; 7 bases are a match to TRBD2. Germline-derived CDR1 and CDR2 are SNHLY and FYNNEI. The CDR3 is 17 residues long. Trimming cost V 7 bases and J 4 bases; bases outside gene matches: 18. The CDR3 nucleotides read TGTGCCAGCATCCGGTCCGGGGGGAGTGGGTTTCGAGAGACCCAGTACTTC. It encodes CASIRSGGSGFRETQYF.

The V and J genes are TRBV29-1 and TRBJ1-2; D call uncertain. The CDR3 consists of 11 residues. Germline V lookup: CDR1 SQVTM, CDR2 ANQGSEA. V shed 7 bases and J shed 2 bases, with 8 bases lying between them. As DNA, the CDR3 is TGCAGCGCTGGCAGAAACTATGGCTACACCTTC. Translating gives CSAGRNYGYTF.

The V call is TRBV2, the J call TRBJ1-5; TRBD1 agrees at 9 bases. The V and J ends lost 6 bases and 6 bases, in that order; junction bases with no gene match: 0. This CDR3 region has 12 residues. Germline V CDR1 and CDR2: SNHLY, FYNNEI. CDR3 residues: CASRDRGQPQHF. In nucleotides, the CDR3 is TGTGCCAGCAGGGACAGGGGTCAGCCCCAGCATTTT.

The chain combines TRBV2 with TRBJ1-3; TRBD1 matches 7 bases. The CDR3 is 14 amino acids. Germline loops: CDR1 SNHLY, CDR2 FYNNEI. V was clipped by 6 bases and J by 7 bases; unmatched bases: 9. The CDR3 protein is CASSPGGGANTIYF. DNA of the CDR3: TGTGCCAGCAGCCCTGGAGGGGGCGCGAACACCATATATTTT.

The chain is built from TRBV6-6 and TRBJ2-2, with 10 bases fitting TRBD2. CDR1 and CDR2 (germline): MNHNY, SVGAGI (reference sequence). J was trimmed by 7 bases and V by 2 bases; bases with no gene match: 7. The CDR3 covers 16 residues. The CDR3 nucleotides are TGTGCCAGCAGTTACCACCCCCAGCGGGGGGGCGGGGAGCTGTTTTTT. Translation: CASSYHPQRGGGELFF.

This chain links TRBV5-1 with TRBJ2-5, with 11 bases that match TRBD2. There are 16 residues in the CDR3. Germline trimming cut 0 bases from V and 2 bases from J; bases unmatched to any gene: 3. The germline CDR1 and CDR2 sequences are SGHRS and YFSETQ. The CDR3 DNA follows: TGCGCCAGCAGCTTGGCCCTAGCGGGGGGACAAGAGACCCAGTACTTC. Protein product: CASSLALAGGQETQYF.

The CDR3 bases are TGTGCCAGCAGCCCGCGGACAGGGGAGAACACCGGGGAGCTGTTTTTT. This codes for CASSPRTGENTGELFF. The J gene is TRBJ2-2, the V gene TRBV7-8, with 9 bases identical to TRBD1. Germline assignment: CDR1 SGHVS and CDR2 FQNEAQ. V shed 5 bases, J shed 1 base, and the junction held 5 bases outside the gene matches. The CDR3 sequence is 16 residues long.

The V gene is TRBV16, the J gene TRBJ1-5, with D possibly being TRBD1 (5 bases). The V end lost 4 bases, the J end lost 0 bases, and 10 bases lay between the germline ends. The CDR3 spans 15 residues. Germline CDR1 and CDR2: KGHSY and FQNENV. Here the CDR3 reads CASSRGLVSNQPQHF. The CDR3, as DNA: TGTGCCAGCAGCCGGGGACTGGTTAGCAATCAGCCCCAGCATTTT.

V usage is TRBV2 and J usage is TRBJ2-2, with D perhaps matching TRBD1 (6 bases). This CDR3 spans 14 amino acids. Germline V gene lookup returns CDR1 SNHLY and CDR2 FYNNEI. V lost 4 bases to trimming and J lost 0 bases, with 6 bases between them. CDR3 in DNA: TGTGCCAGCAGTGGACAGGCGAACACCGGGGAGCTGTTTTTT. This encodes CASSGQANTGELFF.

The chain carries TRBV5-1 and TRBJ2-5; tentatively, D is TRBD1 (6 bases). Germline V gene data show CDR1 as SGHRS and CDR2 as YFSETQ. The CDR3 consists of 15 residues. Deletions cut 2 bases from V and 2 bases from J, with 13 bases between. The CDR3 reads CASSFPGTSQETQYF. CDR3 DNA: TGCGCCAGCAGCTTCCCCGGGACATCACAAGAGACCCAGTACTTC.

The chain uses TRBV5-1 and TRBJ2-1, with TRBD2 as a possible D gene (6 bases). V was cut by 4 bases and J by 12 bases, with 29 bases left in between. This CDR3 is 17 amino acids long. Germline CDR1 and CDR2: SGHRS and YFSETQ. The CDR3 nucleotides are TGCGCCAGCAGCATCGGCGCGGGGACGGGTTCATTATTCAGGCAGTTCTTC. The encoded protein is CASSIGAGTGSLFRQFF.

This chain joins TRBV7-3 and TRBJ2-5; possible D gene TRBD1, 5 bases. V was shortened by 5 bases and J by 3 bases, with 10 bases between the two germline ends. Germline CDR1 reads SGHTA; CDR2 reads FQGTGA. This CDR3 region has 13 residues. The CDR3 nucleotides are TGTGCCAGCAGCGTAATCAGGGAAGAGACCCAGTACTTC. This sequence encodes CASSVIREETQYF.

J is TRBJ1-1 and V is TRBV4-3, with D unresolved. The V and J ends lost 1 base and 3 bases respectively, with 12 bases between them. Germline CDR1 and CDR2: LGHNA and YSLEER. The CDR3 length is 15 residues. This CDR3 reads CASSQASTRYTEAFF. The CDR3, as DNA: TGCGCCAGCAGCCAAGCCTCTACGAGGTACACTGAAGCTTTCTTT.

The chain is built from TRBV10-1 and TRBJ2-4; D is perhaps TRBD2 (6 bases). The germline gives CDR1 WNHNN, CDR2 SYGVQD (reference sequence). This CDR3 has 12 residues. Trimming shortened V by 5 bases and J by 6 bases, and 8 bases separated the two germline ends. This CDR3 is CASSPGGNIQYF. As DNA, the CDR3 is TGCGCCAGCAGTCCCGGGGGAAACATTCAGTACTTC.

The chain is built from TRBV7-2 and TRBJ1-6; TRBD1 matches at 8 bases. Germline V CDR1 and CDR2: SGHTA, FQGNSA. This CDR3 contains 15 residues. V shed 1 base, J shed 9 bases, and the junction held 5 bases outside the gene matches. CDR3: CASSLGQGYRSPLHF. The CDR3 DNA reads TGTGCCAGCAGCTTAGGACAGGGGTATCGTTCACCCCTCCACTTT. The variable domain in full, with the rest retrieved from reference TRBV7-2 and TRBJ1-6, is GAGVSQSPSNKVTEKGKDVELRCDPISGHTALYWYRQSLGQGLEFLIYFQGNSAPDKSGLPSDRFSAERTGGSVSTLTIQRTQQEDSAVYLCASSLGQGYRSPLHFGNGTRLTVT.